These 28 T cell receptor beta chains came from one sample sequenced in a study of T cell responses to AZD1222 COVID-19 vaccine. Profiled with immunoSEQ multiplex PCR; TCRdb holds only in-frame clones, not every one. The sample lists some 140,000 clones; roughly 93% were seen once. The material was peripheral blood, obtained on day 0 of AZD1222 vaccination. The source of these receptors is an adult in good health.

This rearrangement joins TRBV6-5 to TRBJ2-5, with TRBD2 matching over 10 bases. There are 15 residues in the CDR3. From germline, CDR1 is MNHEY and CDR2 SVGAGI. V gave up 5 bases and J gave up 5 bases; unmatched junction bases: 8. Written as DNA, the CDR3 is TGTGCCAGCAGTCAACCCGAGGGACTAGCGGAGACCCAGTACTTC. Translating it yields CASSQPEGLAETQYF.

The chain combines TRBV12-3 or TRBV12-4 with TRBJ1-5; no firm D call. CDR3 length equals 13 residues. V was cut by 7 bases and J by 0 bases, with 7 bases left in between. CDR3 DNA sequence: TGTGCCAGCACCTTTAATAGCAATCAGCCCCAGCATTTT. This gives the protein CASTFNSNQPQHF.

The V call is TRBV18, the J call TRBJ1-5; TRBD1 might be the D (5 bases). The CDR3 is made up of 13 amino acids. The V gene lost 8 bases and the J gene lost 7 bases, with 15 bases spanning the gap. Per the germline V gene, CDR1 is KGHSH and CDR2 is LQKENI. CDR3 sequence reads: CASTGLGGQPQHF. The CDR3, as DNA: TGTGCCAGCACCGGACTCGGGGGGCAGCCCCAGCATTTT.

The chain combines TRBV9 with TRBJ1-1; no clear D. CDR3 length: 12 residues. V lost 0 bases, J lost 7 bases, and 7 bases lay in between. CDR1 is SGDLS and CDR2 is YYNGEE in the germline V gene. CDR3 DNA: TGTGCCAGCAGCGTAGTGGGAGGTGAAGCTTTCTTT. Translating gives CASSVVGGEAFF. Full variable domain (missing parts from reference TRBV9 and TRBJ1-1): DSGVTQTPKHLITATGQRVTLRCSPRSGDLSVYWYQQSLDQGLQFLIQYYNGEERAKGNILERFSAQQFPDLHSELNLSSLELGDSALYFCASSVVGGEAFFGQGTRLTVV.

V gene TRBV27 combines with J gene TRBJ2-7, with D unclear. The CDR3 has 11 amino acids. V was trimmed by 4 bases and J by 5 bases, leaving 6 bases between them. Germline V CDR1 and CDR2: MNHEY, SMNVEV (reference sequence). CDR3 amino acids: CASSWGNEQYF. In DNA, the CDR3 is TGTGCCAGCAGTTGGGGTAACGAGCAGTACTTC.

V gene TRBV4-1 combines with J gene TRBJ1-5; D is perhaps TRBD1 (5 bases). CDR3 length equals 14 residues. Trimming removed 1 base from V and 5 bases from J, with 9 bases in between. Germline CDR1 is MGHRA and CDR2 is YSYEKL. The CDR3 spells CASSQVRDDQPQHF. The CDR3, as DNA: TGCGCCAGCAGCCAAGTCAGGGATGATCAGCCCCAGCATTTT.

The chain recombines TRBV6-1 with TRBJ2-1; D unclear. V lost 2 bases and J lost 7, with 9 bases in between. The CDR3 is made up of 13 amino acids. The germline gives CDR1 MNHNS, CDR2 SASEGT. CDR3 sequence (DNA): TGTGCCAGCAGTGAAAGGCCAGGAAATGAGCAGTTCTTC. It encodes CASSERPGNEQFF.

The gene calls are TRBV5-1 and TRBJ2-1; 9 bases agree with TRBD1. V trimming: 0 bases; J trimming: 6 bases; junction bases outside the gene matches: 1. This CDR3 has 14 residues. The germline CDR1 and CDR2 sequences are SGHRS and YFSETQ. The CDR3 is CASSLVDRGNEQFF. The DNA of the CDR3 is TGCGCCAGCAGCTTGGTGGACAGGGGCAATGAGCAGTTCTTC.

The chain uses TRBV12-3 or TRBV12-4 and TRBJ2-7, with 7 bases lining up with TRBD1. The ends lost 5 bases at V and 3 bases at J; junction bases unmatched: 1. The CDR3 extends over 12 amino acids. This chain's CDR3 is CASSGDSYEQYF. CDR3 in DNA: TGTGCCAGCAGTGGGGACAGCTACGAGCAGTACTTC.

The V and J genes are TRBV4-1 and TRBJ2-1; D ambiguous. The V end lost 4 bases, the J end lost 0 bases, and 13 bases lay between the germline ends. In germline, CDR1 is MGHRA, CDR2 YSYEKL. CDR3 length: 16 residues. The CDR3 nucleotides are TGCGCCAGCAGCCCGTGGAAGGGAACCTCCTACAATGAGCAGTTCTTC. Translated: CASSPWKGTSYNEQFF.

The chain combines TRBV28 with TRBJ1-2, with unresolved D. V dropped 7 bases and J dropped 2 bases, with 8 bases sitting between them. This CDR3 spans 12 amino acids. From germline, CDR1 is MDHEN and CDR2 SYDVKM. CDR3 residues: CASTPANYGYTF. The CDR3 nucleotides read TGTGCCAGCACCCCCGCCAACTATGGCTACACCTTC.

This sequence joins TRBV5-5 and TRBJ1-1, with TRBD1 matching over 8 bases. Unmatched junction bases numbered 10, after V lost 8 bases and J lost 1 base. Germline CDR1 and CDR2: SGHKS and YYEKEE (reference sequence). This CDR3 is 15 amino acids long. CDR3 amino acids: CASYRDRGRNTEAFF. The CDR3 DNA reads TGTGCCAGTTATCGAGACAGGGGCCGGAACACTGAAGCTTTCTTT.

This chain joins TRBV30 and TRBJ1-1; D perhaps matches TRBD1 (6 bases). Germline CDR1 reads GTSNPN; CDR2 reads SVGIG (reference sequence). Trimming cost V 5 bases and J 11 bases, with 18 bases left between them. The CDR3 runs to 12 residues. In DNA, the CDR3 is TGTGCCTGGGGGTTAAGCACAGGGAGGGCTTTCTTT. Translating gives CAWGLSTGRAFF.

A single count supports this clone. This CDR3 reads CASALTPRNTIYF. CDR3 sequence (DNA): TGTGCCAGCGCGCTCACCCCCAGAAACACCATATATTTT. V gene TRBV13 combines with J gene TRBJ1-3, with D unresolved. Trimming cost V 8 bases and J 5 bases, with 13 bases left between them. Germline V gene sequence: CDR1 PRHDT, CDR2 FYEKMQ (reference sequence). CDR3 size: 13 residues.

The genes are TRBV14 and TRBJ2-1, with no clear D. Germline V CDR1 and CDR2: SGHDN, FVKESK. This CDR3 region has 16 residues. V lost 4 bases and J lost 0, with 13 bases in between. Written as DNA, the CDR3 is TGTGCCAGCAGCCTAGGTGACCGCCGCTCCTACAATGAGCAGTTCTTC. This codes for CASSLGDRRSYNEQFF. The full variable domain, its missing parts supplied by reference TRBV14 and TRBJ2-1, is EAGVTQFPSHSVIEKGQTVTLRCDPISGHDNLYWYRRVMGKEIKFLLHFVKESKQDESGMPNNRFLAERTGGTYSTLKVQPAELEDSGVYFCASSLGDRRSYNEQFFGPGTRLTVL.

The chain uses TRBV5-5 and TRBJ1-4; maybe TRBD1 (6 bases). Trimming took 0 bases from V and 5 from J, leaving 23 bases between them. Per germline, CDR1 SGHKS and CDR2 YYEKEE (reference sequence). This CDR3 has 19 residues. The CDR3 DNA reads TGTGCCAGCAGCTTGGTCTTTGGCCTCAGACAGGCGAGGAATGAAAAACTGTTTTTT. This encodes CASSLVFGLRQARNEKLFF.

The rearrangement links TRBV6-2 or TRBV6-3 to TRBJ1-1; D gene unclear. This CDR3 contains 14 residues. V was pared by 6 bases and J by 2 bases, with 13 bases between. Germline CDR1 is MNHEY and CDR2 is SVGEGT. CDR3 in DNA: TGTGCCAGCAGCCCTCCTCCGCCCAACACTGAAGCTTTCTTT. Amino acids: CASSPPPPNTEAFF.

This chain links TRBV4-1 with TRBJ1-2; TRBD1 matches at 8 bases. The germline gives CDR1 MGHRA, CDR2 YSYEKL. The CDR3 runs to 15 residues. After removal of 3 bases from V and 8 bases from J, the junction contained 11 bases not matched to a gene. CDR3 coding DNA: TGCGCCAGCAGCCACGGACAGGGCCCCTCCAGGGGCTACACCTTC. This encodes CASSHGQGPSRGYTF.

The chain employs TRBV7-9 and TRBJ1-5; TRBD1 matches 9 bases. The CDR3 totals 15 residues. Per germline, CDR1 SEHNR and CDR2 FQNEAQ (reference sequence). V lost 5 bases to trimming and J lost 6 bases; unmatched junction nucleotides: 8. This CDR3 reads CASSRDREFGQPQHF. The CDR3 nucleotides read TGTGCCAGCAGCCGGGACAGGGAGTTTGGTCAGCCCCAGCATTTT.

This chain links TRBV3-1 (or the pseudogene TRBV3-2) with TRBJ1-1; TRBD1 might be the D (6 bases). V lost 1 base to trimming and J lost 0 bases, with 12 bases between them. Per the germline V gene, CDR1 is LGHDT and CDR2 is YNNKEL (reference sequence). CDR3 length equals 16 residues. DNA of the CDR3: TGTGCCAGCAGCCAAGTTTGGACAGTGATGAACACTGAAGCTTTCTTT. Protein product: CASSQVWTVMNTEAFF.

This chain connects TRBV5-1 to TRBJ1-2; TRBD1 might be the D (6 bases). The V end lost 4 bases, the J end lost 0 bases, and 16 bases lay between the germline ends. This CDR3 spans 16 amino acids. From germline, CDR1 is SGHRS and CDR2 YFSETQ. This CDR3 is CASSPGGAPANYGYTF. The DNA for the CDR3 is TGCGCCAGCAGCCCCGGGGGGGCGCCAGCTAACTATGGCTACACCTTC.

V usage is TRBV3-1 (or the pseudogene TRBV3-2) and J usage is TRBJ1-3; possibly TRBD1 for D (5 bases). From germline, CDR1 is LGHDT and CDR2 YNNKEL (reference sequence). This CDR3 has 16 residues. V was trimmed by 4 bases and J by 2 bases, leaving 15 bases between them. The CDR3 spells CASSPRRGGTGNTIYF. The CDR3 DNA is TGTGCCAGCAGCCCGAGGCGGGGGGGGACTGGAAACACCATATATTTT.

DNA for the CDR3: TGTGCCAGCTGCCCAATACAGGGGGACACTGAAGCTTTCTTT. It encodes CASCPIQGDTEAFF. The rearrangement uses TRBV25-1 and TRBJ1-1, with 8 nucleotides matching TRBD1. This CDR3 contains 14 residues. Germline trimming cut 8 bases from V and 3 bases from J; bases unmatched to any gene: 8. Per the germline V gene, CDR1 is MGHDK and CDR2 is SYGVNS.

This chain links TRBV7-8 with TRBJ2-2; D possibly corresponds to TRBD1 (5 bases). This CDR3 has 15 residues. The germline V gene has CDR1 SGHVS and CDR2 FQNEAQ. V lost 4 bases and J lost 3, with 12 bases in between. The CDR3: CASSSGWPHTGELFF. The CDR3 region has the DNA TGTGCCAGCAGCTCAGGGTGGCCACACACCGGGGAGCTGTTTTTT.

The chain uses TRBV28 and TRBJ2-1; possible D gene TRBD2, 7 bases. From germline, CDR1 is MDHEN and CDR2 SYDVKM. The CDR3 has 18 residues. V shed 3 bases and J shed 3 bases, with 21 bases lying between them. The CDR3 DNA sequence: TGTGCCAGCAGTTTGTATCTGAGGAGGGGGGAGGGCTACAATGAGCAGTTCTTC. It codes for CASSLYLRRGEGYNEQFF.

CDR3 amino acids: CASSRTLAGGYTF. Written as DNA, the CDR3 is TGCGCCAGCAGCCGGACACTGGCGGGCGGCTACACCTTC. The chain employs TRBV5-1 and TRBJ1-2; tentatively, D is TRBD1 (5 bases). The germline V gene has CDR1 SGHRS and CDR2 YFSETQ. V dropped 4 bases and J dropped 8 bases, with 15 bases sitting between them. CDR3 length: 13 amino acids. Supplemented by reference TRBV5-1 and TRBJ1-2, the full variable domain reads KAGVTQTPRYLIKTRGQQVTLSCSPISGHRSVSWYQQTPGQGLQFLFEYFSETQRNKGNFPGRFSGRQFSNSRSEMNVSTLELGDSALYLCASSRTLAGGYTFGSGTRLTVV.

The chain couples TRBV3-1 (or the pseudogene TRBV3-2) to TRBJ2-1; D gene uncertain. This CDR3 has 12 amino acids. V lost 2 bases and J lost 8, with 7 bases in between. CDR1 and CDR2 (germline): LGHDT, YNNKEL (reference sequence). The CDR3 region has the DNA TGTGCCAGCAGCCAAAGAGACGATGAGCAGTTCTTC. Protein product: CASSQRDDEQFF.

Written as DNA, the CDR3 is TGTGCCAGCAGGCCACGGGGGCTCAACACCGGGGAGCTGTTTTTT. Translating gives CASRPRGLNTGELFF. V usage is TRBV3-1 (or the pseudogene TRBV3-2) and J usage is TRBJ2-2; perhaps D is TRBD1 or TRBD2 (6 bases each). V was trimmed by 6 bases and J by 2 bases, leaving 13 bases between them. This CDR3 is 15 amino acids long. Germline loops: CDR1 LGHDT, CDR2 YNNKEL (reference sequence).